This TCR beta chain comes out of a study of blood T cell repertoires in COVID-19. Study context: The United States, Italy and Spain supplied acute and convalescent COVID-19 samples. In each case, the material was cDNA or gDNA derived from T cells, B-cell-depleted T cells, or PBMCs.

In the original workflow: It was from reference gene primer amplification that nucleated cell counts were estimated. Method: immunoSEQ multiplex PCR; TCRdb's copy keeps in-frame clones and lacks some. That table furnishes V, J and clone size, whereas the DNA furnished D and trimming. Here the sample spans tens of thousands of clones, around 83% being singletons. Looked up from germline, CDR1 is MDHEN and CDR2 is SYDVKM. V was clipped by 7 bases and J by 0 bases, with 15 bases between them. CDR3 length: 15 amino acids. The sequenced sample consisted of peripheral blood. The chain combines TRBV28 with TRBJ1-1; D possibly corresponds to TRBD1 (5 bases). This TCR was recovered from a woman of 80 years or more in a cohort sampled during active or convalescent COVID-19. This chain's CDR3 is CASTGRSQLNTEAFF. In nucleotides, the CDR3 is TGTGCCAGCACAGGGCGATCCCAACTGAACACTGAAGCTTTCTTT.